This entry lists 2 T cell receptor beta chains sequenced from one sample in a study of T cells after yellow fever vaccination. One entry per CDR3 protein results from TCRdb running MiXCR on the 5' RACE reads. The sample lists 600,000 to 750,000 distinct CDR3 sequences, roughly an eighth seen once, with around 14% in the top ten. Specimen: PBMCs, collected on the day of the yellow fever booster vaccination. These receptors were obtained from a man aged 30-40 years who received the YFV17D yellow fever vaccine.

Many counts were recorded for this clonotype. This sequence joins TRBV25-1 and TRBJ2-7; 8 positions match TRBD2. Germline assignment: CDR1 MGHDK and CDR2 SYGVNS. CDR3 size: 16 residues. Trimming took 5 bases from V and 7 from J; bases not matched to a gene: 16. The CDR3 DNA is TGTGCCAGCAGTCCCCCTTGGCGGGGGGCTTCTGGAGAGCAGTACTTC. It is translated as CASSPPWRGASGEQYF.

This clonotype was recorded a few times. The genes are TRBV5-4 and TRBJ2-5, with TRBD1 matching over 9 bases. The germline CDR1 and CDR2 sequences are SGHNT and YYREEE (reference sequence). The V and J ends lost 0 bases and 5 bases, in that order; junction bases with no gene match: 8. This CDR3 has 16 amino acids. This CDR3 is CASSLAPAGTGETQYF. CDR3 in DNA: TGTGCCAGCAGCTTGGCCCCAGCGGGGACAGGGGAGACCCAGTACTTC. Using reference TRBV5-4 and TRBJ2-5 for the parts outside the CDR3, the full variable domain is ETGVTQSPTHLIKTRGQQVTLRCSSQSGHNTVSWYQQALGQGPQFIFQYYREEENGRGNFPPRFSGLQFPNYSSELNVNALELDDSALYLCASSLAPAGTGETQYFGPGTRLLVL.